Each of the 32 T cell receptor beta chains below was sequenced from the same sample in a study of blood T cell repertoires in COVID-19. The protocol was immunoSEQ multiplex PCR, while the TCRdb copy is restricted to in-frame clones and leaves out a portion. Of about 170,000 clones listed, 80% to 90% are singletons. The sequencing input was peripheral blood. The receptors come from a woman at least 80 years old with acute or convalescent COVID-19.

The rearrangement joins TRBV6-6 to TRBJ2-2, with 9 bases aligning to TRBD1. After removal of 6 bases from V and 1 base from J, the junction contained 6 bases not matched to a gene. Germline V gene data show CDR1 as MNHNY and CDR2 as SVGAGI (reference sequence). The CDR3 runs 16 residues. This CDR3 is CASRKPGQGNTGELFF. CDR3 DNA sequence: TGTGCCAGCAGAAAACCGGGACAGGGGAACACCGGGGAGCTGTTTTTT.

V is TRBV6-2 or TRBV6-3 and J is TRBJ1-2; 7 bases line up with TRBD1. In germline, CDR1 is MNHEY, CDR2 SVGEGT. The CDR3 spans 13 residues. V shed 6 bases and J 4 bases; nucleotides not matched to a gene: 5. CDR3 in amino acids: CASSNGQVYGYTF. The CDR3 region has the DNA TGTGCCAGCAGCAACGGACAGGTCTATGGCTACACCTTC.

The rearrangement uses TRBV10-3 and TRBJ2-2, with TRBD1 identical over 7 bases. The V gene end was trimmed by 7 bases and the J gene end by 4 bases; junction bases not matched to a gene: 6. The CDR3 extends over 14 amino acids. The germline gives CDR1 ENHRY, CDR2 SYGVKD. The CDR3 coding sequence is TGTGCCATCATCGGGACAGTAGGCACCGGGGAGCTGTTTTTT. Encoded protein: CAIIGTVGTGELFF.

This chain connects TRBV7-2 to TRBJ2-7; the match to TRBD2 covers 7 bases. J was trimmed by 3 bases and V by 1 base; bases with no gene match: 9. Germline V gives CDR1 SGHTA, CDR2 FQGNSA. The CDR3 is 16 amino acids. The DNA for the CDR3 is TGTGCCAGCAGCTTAGGAGGCGGGGGAGGAAACTACGAGCAGTACTTC. It encodes CASSLGGGGGNYEQYF. Based on the CDR3 plus reference TRBV7-2 and TRBJ2-7, the full variable domain is GAGVSQSPSNKVTEKGKDVELRCDPISGHTALYWYRQSLGQGLEFLIYFQGNSAPDKSGLPSDRFSAERTGGSVSTLTIQRTQQEDSAVYLCASSLGGGGGNYEQYFGPGTRLTVT.

The rearrangement uses TRBV3-1 (or the pseudogene TRBV3-2) and TRBJ1-2, with a weak D call TRBD1 (6 bases). The CDR3 runs to 14 residues. Germline-derived CDR1 and CDR2 are LGHDT and YNNKEL (reference sequence). V was shortened by 4 bases and J by 3 bases, with 12 bases between the two germline ends. The chain's CDR3 is CASSPRGGDYGYTF. In DNA form, the CDR3 reads TGTGCCAGCAGCCCGAGGGGGGGGGACTATGGCTACACCTTC.

The chain links TRBV29-1 to TRBJ2-5; 14 nucleotides align to TRBD2. Per the germline V gene, CDR1 is SQVTM and CDR2 is ANQGSEA. Trimming at V came to 7 bases and at J to 7 bases, leaving 8 bases not matched to a gene. The CDR3 runs 14 residues. In DNA, the CDR3 is TGCAGCGGGACTAGCGGGGGGCGCGCTGGGACCCAGTACTTC. Protein: CSGTSGGRAGTQYF.

This chain uses TRBV4-1 with TRBJ2-2; D gene ambiguous. CDR1 MGHRA and CDR2 YSYEKL come from the germline V gene. The length of the CDR3 is 16 residues. Deletions cut 1 base from V and 0 bases from J, with 9 bases between. The CDR3 loop is CASSQVSLSNTGELFF. CDR3 sequence (DNA): TGCGCCAGCAGCCAAGTTTCCCTGTCGAACACCGGGGAGCTGTTTTTT.

The chain employs TRBV7-6 and TRBJ2-7; 9 nucleotides line up with TRBD1. Germline V gene data show CDR1 as SGHVS and CDR2 as FNYEAQ. This CDR3 has 14 residues. V shed 3 bases, J shed 4 bases, and the junction held 4 bases outside the gene matches. The CDR3 is CASSLGTGPYEQYF. The CDR3, as DNA: TGTGCCAGCAGCTTGGGGACAGGGCCTTACGAGCAGTACTTC.

The rearrangement uses TRBV20-1 and TRBJ2-1, with D possibly TRBD1 on 5 matching bases. Germline-derived CDR1 and CDR2 are DFQATT and SNEGSKA (reference sequence). The CDR3 loop spans 11 amino acids. V was cut by 0 bases and J by 8 bases, with 5 bases left in between. The CDR3 region is CSAREGDEQFF. CDR3 bases: TGCAGTGCTAGAGAAGGGGATGAGCAGTTCTTC.

The chain joins TRBV29-1 to TRBJ1-1, with 8 bases matching TRBD1. The V gene's germline CDR1 is SQVTM and CDR2 ANQGSEA. The CDR3 has 13 amino acids. Trimming took 7 bases from V and 8 from J; bases not matched to a gene: 12. The CDR3 sequence is CSGVGQALGEAFF. The CDR3 region has the DNA TGCAGCGGCGTGGGACAGGCCCTCGGGGAAGCTTTCTTT.

This sequence joins TRBV5-1 and TRBJ2-2, with a tentative D call TRBD1 (5 bases). The CDR3 totals 14 residues. Trimming pared 8 bases from V and 4 bases from J, leaving 15 bases between. Per germline, CDR1 SGHRS and CDR2 YFSETQ. The CDR3: CASDWGRGTGELFF. The CDR3 DNA reads TGCGCCAGTGACTGGGGAAGGGGCACCGGGGAGCTGTTTTTT. Full variable domain (remainder filled in from reference TRBV5-1 and TRBJ2-2): KAGVTQTPRYLIKTRGQQVTLSCSPISGHRSVSWYQQTPGQGLQFLFEYFSETQRNKGNFPGRFSGRQFSNSRSEMNVSTLELGDSALYLCASDWGRGTGELFFGEGSRLTVL.

This chain connects TRBV3-1 (or the pseudogene TRBV3-2) to TRBJ2-2, with TRBD2 as a possible D gene (5 bases). The CDR3 is 13 residues long. The V end was cut by 3 bases, the J end by 7 bases, with 9 bases between. Germline CDR1 and CDR2: LGHDT and YNNKEL (reference sequence). This CDR3 is CASSHRRDGELFF. The CDR3 coding sequence is TGTGCCAGCAGCCATCGCCGGGACGGGGAGCTGTTTTTT.

V gene TRBV7-2 combines with J gene TRBJ2-1; a possible D gene is TRBD2 (6 bases). Germline V gives CDR1 SGHTA, CDR2 FQGNSA. Trimming took off 3 bases at V and 12 bases at J, with 12 bases between the two ends. The CDR3 contains 12 residues. The CDR3 reads CASSFSGTSQFF. The CDR3 DNA sequence: TGTGCCAGCAGCTTTTCCGGGACTTCGCAGTTCTTC.

The rearrangement uses TRBV19 and TRBJ1-5; D is undetermined. Germline CDR1 and CDR2: LNHDA and SQIVND (reference sequence). Between the trimmed V and J ends, which lost 7 bases and 0 bases, there was a span of 13 bases. The CDR3 consists of 15 residues. The CDR3 sequence: CASTRTENSNQPQHF. In DNA, the CDR3 is TGTGCCAGTACCCGGACTGAGAATAGCAATCAGCCCCAGCATTTT.

The gene calls are TRBV5-6 and TRBJ2-3; TRBD2 aligns across 13 bases. V trimming: 5 bases; J trimming: 13 bases; junction bases outside the gene matches: 19. Per the germline V gene, CDR1 is SGHDT and CDR2 is YYEEEE. The CDR3 runs 17 residues. CDR3 in DNA: TGTGCCAGCAGTTCAAGCCCCGGGACTAGCGGGGAGTTTCAAGAGTATTTT. This codes for CASSSSPGTSGEFQEYF.

About this clone: This same CDR3 is encoded by further DNA sequences in the sample. The J gene is TRBJ1-5, the V gene TRBV19; 8 bases agree with TRBD1. With 6 bases clipped from V and 2 bases from J, the junction kept 3 bases outside the gene matches. CDR1 LNHDA and CDR2 SQIVND come from the germline V gene (reference sequence). There are 14 residues in the CDR3. CDR3 region: CASSPTGGNQPQHF. The CDR3 DNA reads TGTGCCAGTAGCCCGACAGGGGGCAATCAGCCCCAGCATTTT.

The CDR3 DNA reads TGTGCCAGCAGCTTGGATGGGACAGGGAAGGGTTCACCCCTCCACTTT. Protein: CASSLDGTGKGSPLHF. The rearrangement joins TRBV5-4 to TRBJ1-6; TRBD1 matches 9 bases. The CDR3 is made up of 16 amino acids. Germline-derived CDR1 and CDR2 are SGHNT and YYREEE (reference sequence). The J segment lost 9 bases and the V segment lost 0 bases, leaving 7 bases of the junction unmatched.

The chain couples TRBV10-3 to TRBJ1-1, with D possibly matching TRBD1 (6 bases). Trimming removed 0 bases at V and 1 base at J, with 15 bases between. CDR1 and CDR2 from the germline V gene are ENHRY and SYGVKD. This CDR3 contains 17 residues. The CDR3 reads CAISESRTGGANTEAFF. The DNA of the CDR3 is TGTGCCATCAGTGAGTCGAGAACGGGGGGCGCGAACACTGAAGCTTTCTTT.

This rearrangement joins TRBV5-1 to TRBJ2-7; 11 bases fit TRBD1. Germline V CDR1 and CDR2: SGHRS, YFSETQ. This CDR3 contains 15 residues. Trimming took 4 bases from V and 2 from J; bases not matched to a gene: 5. CDR3 residues: CASSGRTGGPYEQYF. CDR3 nucleotide sequence: TGCGCCAGCAGCGGTAGGACAGGGGGCCCCTACGAGCAGTACTTC.

This clone was seen a single time. This chain links TRBV3-1 (or the pseudogene TRBV3-2) with TRBJ2-3; TRBD2 aligns across 12 bases. The germline CDR1 and CDR2 sequences are LGHDT and YNNKEL (reference sequence). The CDR3 consists of 14 residues. With V trimmed by 6 bases and J by 6 bases, 4 bases remained unmatched. The CDR3 is CASSPGLAGDTQYF. The DNA of the CDR3 is TGTGCCAGCAGTCCTGGACTAGCGGGGGATACGCAGTATTTT.

This clone was seen only once. This chain uses TRBV5-1 with TRBJ2-2; 7 nucleotides align to TRBD1. The CDR3 length is 15 residues. Germline values: CDR1 SGHRS, CDR2 YFSETQ. With 0 bases clipped from V and 5 bases from J, the junction kept 4 bases outside the gene matches. CDR3: CASSLETGRTGELFF. The CDR3 nucleotides read TGCGCCAGCAGCTTGGAGACAGGGCGAACCGGGGAGCTGTTTTTT.

V gene TRBV29-1 combines with J gene TRBJ1-1, with a tentative D call TRBD1 (5 bases). Deletions cut 4 bases from V and 4 bases from J, with 10 bases between. The V gene's germline CDR1 is SQVTM and CDR2 ANQGSEA. This CDR3 region has 12 residues. CDR3 DNA sequence: TGCAGCGTTGTTAGCAGGGCCACTGAAGCTTTCTTT. This sequence encodes CSVVSRATEAFF.

V is TRBV5-1 and J is TRBJ2-7; no clear D gene. The CDR3 has 11 residues. Germline assignment: CDR1 SGHRS and CDR2 YFSETQ. Deletions cut 3 bases from V and 4 bases from J, with 5 bases between. CDR3 loop: CASSSQYEQYF. In DNA, the CDR3 is TGCGCCAGCAGCTCACAGTACGAGCAGTACTTC.

The chain joins TRBV11-2 to TRBJ1-1, with D perhaps matching TRBD1 (6 bases). This CDR3 is 12 amino acids long. Between the trimmed V and J ends, which lost 5 bases and 5 bases, there was a span of 9 bases. Germline CDR1 is SGHAT and CDR2 is FQNNGV. The CDR3 here is CASSRRGTEAFF. The CDR3 DNA reads as TGTGCCAGCAGCCGCAGGGGAACTGAAGCTTTCTTT. Full variable domain (outside the CDR3, taken from reference TRBV11-2 and TRBJ1-1): EAGVAQSPRYKIIEKRQSVAFWCNPISGHATLYWYQQILGQGPKLLIQFQNNGVVDDSQLPKDRFSAERLKGVDSTLKIQPAKLEDSAVYLCASSRRGTEAFFGQGTRLTVV.

J is TRBJ2-7 and V is TRBV6-1; 7 nucleotides align to TRBD2. V lost 0 bases and J lost 2; bases outside the gene matches: 13. This CDR3 spans 18 amino acids. The germline gives CDR1 MNHNS, CDR2 SASEGT. CDR3 sequence: CASSEAPPRLAEAYEQYF. The CDR3 region has the DNA TGTGCCAGCAGTGAAGCGCCTCCCCGGCTAGCGGAAGCCTACGAGCAGTACTTC.

V and J are TRBV5-4 and TRBJ2-1; D unresolved. Trimming took off 0 bases at V and 3 bases at J, with 10 bases between the two ends. The CDR3 is 15 residues long. Germline V CDR1 and CDR2: SGHNT, YYREEE (reference sequence). CDR3 in DNA: TGTGCCAGCAGCTTGGATCTCTCCTACTACAATGAGCAGTTCTTC. It is translated as CASSLDLSYYNEQFF. The full variable domain, its missing parts supplied by reference TRBV5-4 and TRBJ2-1, is ETGVTQSPTHLIKTRGQQVTLRCSSQSGHNTVSWYQQALGQGPQFIFQYYREEENGRGNFPPRFSGLQFPNYSSELNVNALELDDSALYLCASSLDLSYYNEQFFGPGTRLTVL.

The CDR3 here is CASSVGTRDRVEAFF. CDR3 coding DNA: TGTGCCAGCAGCGTAGGGACCCGGGACAGGGTCGAAGCTTTCTTT. V usage is TRBV9 and J usage is TRBJ1-1, with TRBD1 identical over 9 bases. CDR1 SGDLS and CDR2 YYNGEE come from the germline V gene. V shed 0 bases and J 8 bases; nucleotides not matched to a gene: 8. This CDR3 region has 15 residues.

This sequence joins TRBV27 and TRBJ1-4, with a tentative D call TRBD1 (6 bases). Deletions cut 3 bases from V and 8 bases from J, with 16 bases between. There are 15 residues in the CDR3. Germline V gene data show CDR1 as MNHEY and CDR2 as SMNVEV (reference sequence). The CDR3 protein is CASSFAGARGEKLFF. CDR3 DNA sequence: TGTGCCAGCAGTTTTGCGGGGGCAAGAGGCGAAAAACTGTTTTTT.

The chain is built from TRBV7-6 and TRBJ1-4; no definite D call. The CDR3 loop spans 13 amino acids. Between the trimmed V and J ends, which lost 1 base and 9 bases, there was a span of 9 bases. CDR1 SGHVS and CDR2 FNYEAQ come from the germline V gene. CDR3 amino acids: CASSLDSGKKLFF. DNA for the CDR3: TGTGCCAGCAGCTTAGATTCGGGGAAAAAACTGTTTTTT. Supplemented by reference TRBV7-6 and TRBJ1-4, the full variable domain reads GAGVSQSPRYKVTKRGQDVALRCDPISGHVSLYWYRQALGQGPEFLTYFNYEAQQDKSGLPNDRFSAERPEGSISTLTIQRTEQRDSAMYRCASSLDSGKKLFFGSGTQLSVL.

This chain uses TRBV7-2 with TRBJ1-6; possibly TRBD1 for D (6 bases). The CDR3 is 15 residues long. Germline V gene lookup returns CDR1 SGHTA and CDR2 FQGNSA. V was cut by 5 bases and J by 7 bases, with 15 bases left in between. The CDR3: CASSPSRGANSPLHF. CDR3 DNA: TGTGCCAGCAGCCCATCCAGGGGAGCCAATTCACCCCTCCACTTT.

V is TRBV7-2 and J is TRBJ2-7; 9 bases line up with TRBD2. The CDR3 has 15 residues. Trimming took 5 bases from V and 7 from J; bases not matched to a gene: 12. Germline CDR1 is SGHTA and CDR2 is FQGNSA. CDR3 nucleotides: TGTGCCAGCAGCGCCGCTAGCGGGGCTGGGGGGGAGCAGTACTTC. Its translation is CASSAASGAGGEQYF.

This chain joins TRBV9 and TRBJ2-3; 9 nucleotides align to TRBD2. The V gene end was trimmed by 0 bases and the J gene end by 5 bases; junction bases not matched to a gene: 1. The length of the CDR3 is 14 residues. Per germline, CDR1 SGDLS and CDR2 YYNGEE. In nucleotides, the CDR3 is TGTGCCAGCAGCGTAGCGACTAGCGGAGATACGCAGTATTTT. This encodes CASSVATSGDTQYF.